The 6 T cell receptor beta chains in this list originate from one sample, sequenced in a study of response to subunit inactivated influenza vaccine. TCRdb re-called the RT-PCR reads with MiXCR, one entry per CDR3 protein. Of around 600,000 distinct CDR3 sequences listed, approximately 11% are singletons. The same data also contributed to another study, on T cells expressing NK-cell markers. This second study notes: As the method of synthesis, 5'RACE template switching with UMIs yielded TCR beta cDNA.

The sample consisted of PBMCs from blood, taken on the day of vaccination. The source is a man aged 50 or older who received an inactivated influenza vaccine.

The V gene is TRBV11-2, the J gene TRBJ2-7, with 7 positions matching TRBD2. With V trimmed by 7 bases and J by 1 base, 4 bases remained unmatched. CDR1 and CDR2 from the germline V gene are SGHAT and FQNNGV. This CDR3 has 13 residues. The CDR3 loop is CASTGGQSYEQYF. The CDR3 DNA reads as TGTGCCAGCACGGGAGGTCAGTCCTACGAGCAGTACTTC.

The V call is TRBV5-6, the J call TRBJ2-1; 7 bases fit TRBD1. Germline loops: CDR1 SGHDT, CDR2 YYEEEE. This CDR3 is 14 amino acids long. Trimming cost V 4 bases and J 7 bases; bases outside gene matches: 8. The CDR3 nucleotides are TGTGCCAGCAGCGGGACAGCAAGAAGGAATGAGCAGTTCTTC. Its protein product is CASSGTARRNEQFF.

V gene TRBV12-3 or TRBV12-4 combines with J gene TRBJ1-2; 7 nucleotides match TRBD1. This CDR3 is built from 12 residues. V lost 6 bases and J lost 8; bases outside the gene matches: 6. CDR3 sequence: CASRPRQGGYTF. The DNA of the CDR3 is TGTGCCAGCAGGCCGAGACAGGGCGGCTACACCTTC.

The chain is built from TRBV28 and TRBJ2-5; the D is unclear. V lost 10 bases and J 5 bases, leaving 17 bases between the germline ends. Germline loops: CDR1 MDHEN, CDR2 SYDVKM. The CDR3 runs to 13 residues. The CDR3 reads CATRPYEMETQYF. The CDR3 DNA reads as TGTGCCACCCGACCCTACGAGATGGAGACCCAGTACTTC.

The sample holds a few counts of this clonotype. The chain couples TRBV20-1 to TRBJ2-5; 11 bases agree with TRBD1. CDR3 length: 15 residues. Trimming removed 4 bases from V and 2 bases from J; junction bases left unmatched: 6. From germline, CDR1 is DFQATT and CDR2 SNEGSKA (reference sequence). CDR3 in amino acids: CSATNRDRGQETQYF. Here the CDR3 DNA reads TGCAGTGCTACAAATCGGGACAGGGGGCAAGAGACCCAGTACTTC.

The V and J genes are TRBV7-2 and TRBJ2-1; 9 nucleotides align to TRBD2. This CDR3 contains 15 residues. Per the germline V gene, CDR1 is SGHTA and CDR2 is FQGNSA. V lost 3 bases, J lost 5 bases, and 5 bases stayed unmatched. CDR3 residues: CASSFQLAGNNEQFF. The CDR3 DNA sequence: TGTGCCAGCAGCTTTCAGCTAGCGGGAAACAATGAGCAGTTCTTC.